This paragraph covers one TCR beta chain sequence. Antigen: not known. This CDR3 contains 18 residues. From germline, CDR1 is SGHAT and CDR2 FQNNGV. The sample comes from a study of blood T cells in healthy people across ages. PCR was performed a second time for roughly 7 to 12 cycles using a sample-barcoded 5' primer and a J-beta primer mix. Each cDNA molecule received a tag from a template-switch adaptor that had 12 random nucleotides. TCRdb called the 5' RACE reads again in MiXCR, with one record for every CDR3 protein. The top ten clones hold 30% to 35% of a sample with fewer than 800,000 distinct CDR3 sequences, about half of them seen once. Overall study results and limits: Fewer expanded clones and more diversity marked long-lived versus aged donors.

The source of this sequence is an older woman in good health. The rearrangement joins TRBV11-2 to TRBJ2-1; 7 bases are a match to TRBD2. The J call is uncertain, as TRBJ2-7 better fits the DNA end. The source material was blood. CDR3 region: CASSSRGLVSSSYNEQYF. The CDR3 nucleotides read TGTGCCAGCAGCTCGAGAGGACTAGTCTCGAGCTCCTACAATGAGCAGTACTTC.